This T cell receptor (beta chain) was captured by sequencing in a study of T-cell memory formation after mild COVID-19 (dated by TCRdb to the early 2020s). For context, the study as a whole: TCR sequence clusters from the two donors were largely donor specific. In a couple of donors, T-cell clones that expanded and contracted after mild COVID-19 were tracked by sequencing TCRalpha and TCRbeta repertoires over time. Two young, previously healthy adult volunteers made up the cohort, one male and one female. The paper's findings and limits, for the study overall: The study covered only a couple of mild cases, and larger cohorts including severe cases with pre-infection samples were considered necessary. Clones that contracted from day 15 to 85 showed balanced CD4/CD8 phenotypes, whereas a second wave of clones that expanded from day 15 to 37 leaned towards CD4+. Some responding clones were detected in pre-infection memory, suggesting pre-existing cross-reactive memory T cells joined the SARS-CoV-2 response. The second-wave clones that peaked on day 37 were not confirmed to be SARS-CoV-2 specific. Contracting CD4+ clones appeared mostly in the CM and EM memory subsets, whereas CD8+ clones were enriched in EMRA.

Data came from an Illumina NovaSeq 6000. TCRalpha and TCRbeta cDNA libraries were constructed by 5'RACE with constant-segment primers, with sample barcodes and unique molecular identifiers being introduced. RNA was extracted from every sample with Trizol reagent. Libraries were amplified in two PCR steps, with a second sample barcode and Illumina TruSeq adapters added in the second step. Sequencing of libraries was performed on an Illumina NovaSeq with 2 x 150 bp paired-end reads. The published analysis was carried out like this. The reads were demultiplexed and collapsed into UMI-guided consensus sequences using migec v1.2.7. Using mixcr v2.1.11, UMI consensuses were aligned to TRA and TRB V and J templates and then assembled into clonotypes. A clonotype was counted as expanded or contracted only when both edgeR and NoisET called the clonotype significant, with the noise models trained on biological replicates. edgeR calls used a false discovery rate-adjusted p below 0.01 and a log2 fold-change threshold of 1. As an exploratory analysis of dynamics, PCA with hierarchical clustering was applied to max-normalized trajectories of the 1000 most abundant clonotypes. Separately sequenced CD4+ and CD8+ repertoires were used to assign a CD4 or CD8 phenotype to each responding clone. TCRdb passed the public sequencing reads through fastp at Q25 and MiXCR, retaining productive beta sequences. Every entry covers one CDR3 protein and lists the most common genes and DNA from its rows. None of the V and J calls come from the authors' own analysis; TCRdb made them. In all, the sample holds 380,000 or so distinct CDR3 sequences, and approximately 14% of those were seen once. Approximately 20% of the sample comes from the top ten.

Regarding this clonotype: What antigen it recognizes has not been identified. One base away there is no much larger clone; base qualities are not given.

Ficoll-Paque density gradient centrifugation was used to isolate PBMCs. According to the germline V gene (reference sequence), CDR1 reads DFQATT and CDR2 reads SNEGSKA. The CDR3 has 12 amino acids, counting the end cysteine and phenylalanine. Of all the DNA, just the CDR3 is kept, 36 bases in frame from base 1. Between the V and J ends, shortened by 5 bases and 2 bases respectively, the junction contains 7 bases. The rearrangement joined TRBV20-1 to TRBJ2-4, with an unclear D gene assignment. The sequenced sample was PBMCs or a T cell subset sorted from them (not recorded which). The TCR originated in a man aged 18 to 30 who had mild COVID-19 (a few samples of this study predate the infection). The sample titles of this study are shuffled in the database, so cell type and time point are left out; the donor was told from shared clones. The CDR3 protein is CSAGWTKNIQYF. The DNA sequence is given as TGCAGTGCTGGTTGGACCAAAAACATTCAGTACTTC.